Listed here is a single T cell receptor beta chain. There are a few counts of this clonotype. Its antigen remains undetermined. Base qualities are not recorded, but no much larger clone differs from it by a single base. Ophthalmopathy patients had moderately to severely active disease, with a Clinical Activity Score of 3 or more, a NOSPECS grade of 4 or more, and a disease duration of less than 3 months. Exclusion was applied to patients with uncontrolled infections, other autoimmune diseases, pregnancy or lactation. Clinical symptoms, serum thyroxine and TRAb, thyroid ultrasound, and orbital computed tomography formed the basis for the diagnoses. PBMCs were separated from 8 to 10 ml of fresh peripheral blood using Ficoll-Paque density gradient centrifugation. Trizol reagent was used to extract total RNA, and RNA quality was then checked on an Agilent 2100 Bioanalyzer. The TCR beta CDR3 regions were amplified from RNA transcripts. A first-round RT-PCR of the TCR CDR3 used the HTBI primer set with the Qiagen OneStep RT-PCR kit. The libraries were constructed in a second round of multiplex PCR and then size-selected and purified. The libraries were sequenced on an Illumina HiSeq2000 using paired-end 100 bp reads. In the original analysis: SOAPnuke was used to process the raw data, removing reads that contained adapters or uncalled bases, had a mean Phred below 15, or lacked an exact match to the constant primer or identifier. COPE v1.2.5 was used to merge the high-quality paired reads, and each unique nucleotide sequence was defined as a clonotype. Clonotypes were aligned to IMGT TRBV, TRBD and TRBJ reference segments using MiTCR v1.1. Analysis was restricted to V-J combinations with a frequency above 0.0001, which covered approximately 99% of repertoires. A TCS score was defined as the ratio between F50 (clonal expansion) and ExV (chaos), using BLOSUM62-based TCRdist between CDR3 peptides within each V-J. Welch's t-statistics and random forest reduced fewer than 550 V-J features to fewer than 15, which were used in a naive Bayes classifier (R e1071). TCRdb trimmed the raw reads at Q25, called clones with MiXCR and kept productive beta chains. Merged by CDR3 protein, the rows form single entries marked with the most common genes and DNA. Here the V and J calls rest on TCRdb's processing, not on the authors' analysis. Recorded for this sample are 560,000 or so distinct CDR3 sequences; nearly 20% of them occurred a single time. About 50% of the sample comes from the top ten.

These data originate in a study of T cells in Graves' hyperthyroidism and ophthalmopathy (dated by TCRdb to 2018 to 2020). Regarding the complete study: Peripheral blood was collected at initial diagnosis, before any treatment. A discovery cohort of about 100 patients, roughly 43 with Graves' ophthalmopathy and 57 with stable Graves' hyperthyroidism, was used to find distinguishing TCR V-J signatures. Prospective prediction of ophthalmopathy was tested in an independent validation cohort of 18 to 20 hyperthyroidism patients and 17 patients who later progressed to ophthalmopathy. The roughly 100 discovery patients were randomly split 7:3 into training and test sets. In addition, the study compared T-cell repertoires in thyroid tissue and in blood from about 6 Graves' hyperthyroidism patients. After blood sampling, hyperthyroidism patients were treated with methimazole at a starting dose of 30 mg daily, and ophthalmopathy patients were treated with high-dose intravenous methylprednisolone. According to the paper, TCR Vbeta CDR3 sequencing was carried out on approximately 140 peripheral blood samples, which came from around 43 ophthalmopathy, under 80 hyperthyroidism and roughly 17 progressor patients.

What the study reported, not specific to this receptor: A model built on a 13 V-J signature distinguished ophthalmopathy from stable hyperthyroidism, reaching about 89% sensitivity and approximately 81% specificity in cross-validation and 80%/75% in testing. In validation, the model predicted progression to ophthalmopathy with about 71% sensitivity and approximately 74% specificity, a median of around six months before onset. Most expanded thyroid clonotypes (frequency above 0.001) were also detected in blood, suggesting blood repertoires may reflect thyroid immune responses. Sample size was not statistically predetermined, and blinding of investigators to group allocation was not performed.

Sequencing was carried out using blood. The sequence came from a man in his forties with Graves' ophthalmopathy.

The DNA sequence is as follows: TGTGCCAGCTCACCGAACACAGCGGGACAGGCTGAGCAGTTCTTC. Translated, it reads CASSPNTAGQAEQFF. This sequence uses TRBV18 and TRBJ2-1; TRBD1 is possibly the D segment (8 matching bases). Taken from cysteine to phenylalanine, the CDR3 has 15 residues. CDR3 DNA only is kept here, 45 bases in frame from base 1. Deletion took 3 bases off V and 9 bases off J, with a span of 18 bases between the germline ends. Via the germline V gene, CDR1 is KGHSH and CDR2 LQKENI.